This entry is about one TCR beta chain. These data are taken from a study of blood T cell repertoires in COVID-19. Study summary: There were acute and convalescent COVID-19 samples, and they came from the United States, Italy and Spain.

CDR1 is SQVTM, CDR2 ANQGSEA, per germline. Germline trimming cut 3 bases from V and 5 bases from J; bases unmatched to any gene: 3. CDR3 length: 12 amino acids. Authors' analysis steps: Scientists estimated how many nucleated cells there were by amplifying reference gene primers. Generated by immunoSEQ multiplex PCR, the TCRdb table keeps only in-frame clones and is missing some. From that table come the V and J calls and clone size; the DNA was used to work out D and trimming. The table has 120,000 or so clones, 72% seen once. Sequenced: peripheral blood. This TCR was sampled from a woman aged 55-70 years with acute or convalescent COVID-19. The chain has TRBV29-1 and TRBJ2-5; 7 bases are a match to TRBD1. CDR3 nucleotide sequence: TGCAGCGTTGATCAGGGGGTCGAGACCCAGTACTTC. Translation: CSVDQGVETQYF.